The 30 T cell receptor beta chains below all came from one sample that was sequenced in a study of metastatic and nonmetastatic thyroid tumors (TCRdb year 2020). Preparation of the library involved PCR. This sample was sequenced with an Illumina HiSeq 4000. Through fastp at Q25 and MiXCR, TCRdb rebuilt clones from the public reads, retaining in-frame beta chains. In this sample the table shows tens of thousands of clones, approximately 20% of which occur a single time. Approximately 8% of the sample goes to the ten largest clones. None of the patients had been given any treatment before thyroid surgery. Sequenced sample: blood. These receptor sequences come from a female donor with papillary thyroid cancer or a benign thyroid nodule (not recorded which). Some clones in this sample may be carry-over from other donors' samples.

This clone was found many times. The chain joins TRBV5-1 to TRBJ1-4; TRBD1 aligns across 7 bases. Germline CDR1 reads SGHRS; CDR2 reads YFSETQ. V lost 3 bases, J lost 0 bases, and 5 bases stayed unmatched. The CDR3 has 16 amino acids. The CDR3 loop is CASSSTGDPTNEKLFF. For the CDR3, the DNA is TGCGCCAGCAGCTCAACAGGGGACCCAACTAATGAAAAACTGTTTTTT.

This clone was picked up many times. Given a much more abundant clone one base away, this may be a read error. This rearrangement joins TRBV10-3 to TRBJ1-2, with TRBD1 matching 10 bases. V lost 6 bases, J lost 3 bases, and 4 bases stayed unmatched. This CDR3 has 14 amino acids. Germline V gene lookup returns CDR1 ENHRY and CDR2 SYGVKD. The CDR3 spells CAIREGTGDYGYTF. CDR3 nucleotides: TGTGCCATCAGAGAGGGGACAGGGGACTATGGCTACACCTTC.

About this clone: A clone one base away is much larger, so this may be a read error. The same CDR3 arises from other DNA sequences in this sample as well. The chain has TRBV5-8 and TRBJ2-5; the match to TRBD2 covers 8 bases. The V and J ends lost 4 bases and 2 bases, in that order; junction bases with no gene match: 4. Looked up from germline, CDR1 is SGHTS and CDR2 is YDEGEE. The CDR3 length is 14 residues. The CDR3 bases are TGTGCCAGCAGCCCCCGACTAGCGCAAGAGACCCAGTACTTC. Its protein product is CASSPRLAQETQYF.

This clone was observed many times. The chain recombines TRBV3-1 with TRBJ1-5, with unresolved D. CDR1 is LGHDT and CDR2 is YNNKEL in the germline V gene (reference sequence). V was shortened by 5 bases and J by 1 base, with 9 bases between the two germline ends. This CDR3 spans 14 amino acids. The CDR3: CASSAQDSNQPQHF. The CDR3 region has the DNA TGTGCCAGCAGCGCCCAGGACAGCAATCAGCCCCAGCATTTT.

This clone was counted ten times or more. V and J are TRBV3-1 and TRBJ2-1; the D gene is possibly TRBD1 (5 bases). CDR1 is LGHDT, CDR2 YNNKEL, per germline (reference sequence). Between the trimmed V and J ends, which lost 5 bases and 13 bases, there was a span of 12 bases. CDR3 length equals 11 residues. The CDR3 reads CASSNPTDQFF. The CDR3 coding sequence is TGTGCCAGCAGCAACCCGACAGACCAGTTCTTC.

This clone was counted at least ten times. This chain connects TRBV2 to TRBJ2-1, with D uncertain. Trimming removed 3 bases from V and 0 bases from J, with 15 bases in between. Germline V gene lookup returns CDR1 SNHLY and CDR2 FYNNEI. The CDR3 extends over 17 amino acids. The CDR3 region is CASSDSSDPSSYNEQFF. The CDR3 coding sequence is TGTGCCAGCAGTGACTCCTCGGACCCAAGCTCCTACAATGAGCAGTTCTTC.

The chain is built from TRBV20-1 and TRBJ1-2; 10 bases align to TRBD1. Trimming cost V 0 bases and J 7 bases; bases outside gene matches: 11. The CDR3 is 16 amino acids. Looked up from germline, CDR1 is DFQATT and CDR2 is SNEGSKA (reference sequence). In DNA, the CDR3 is TGCAGTGCTAGAGATCGGTTGGGACAGGGGACGGTTGGCTACACCTTC. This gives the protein CSARDRLGQGTVGYTF.

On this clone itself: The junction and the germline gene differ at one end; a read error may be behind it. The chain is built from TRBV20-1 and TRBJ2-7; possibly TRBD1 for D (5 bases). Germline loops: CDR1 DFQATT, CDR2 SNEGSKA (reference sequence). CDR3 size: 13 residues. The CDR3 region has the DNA TGCAGAGCTAGAGATCCGCGGACATACGAGCAGTACTTC. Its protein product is CRARDPRTYEQYF.

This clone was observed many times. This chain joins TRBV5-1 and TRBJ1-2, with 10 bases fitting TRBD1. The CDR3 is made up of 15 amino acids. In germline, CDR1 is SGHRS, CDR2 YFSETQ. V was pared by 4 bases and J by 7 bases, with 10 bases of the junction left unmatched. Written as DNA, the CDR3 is TGCGCCAGCAGCCCGGGGACAGGGGATGTCGTTGGCTACACCTTC. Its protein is CASSPGTGDVVGYTF.

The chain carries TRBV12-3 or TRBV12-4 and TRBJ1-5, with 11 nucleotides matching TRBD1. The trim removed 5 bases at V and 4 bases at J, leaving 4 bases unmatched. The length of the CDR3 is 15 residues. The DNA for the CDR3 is TGTGCCAGCAGTCCCGGGACAGGGGGGAATCAGCCCCAGCATTTT. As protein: CASSPGTGGNQPQHF.

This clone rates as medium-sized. The CDR3 spells CASSYDGGLTDTQYF. The CDR3 coding sequence is TGTGCCAGCAGTTACGACGGGGGACTCACAGATACGCAGTATTTT. This chain connects TRBV6-5 to TRBJ2-3; TRBD2 might be the D (6 bases). Deletions cut 2 bases from V and 2 bases from J, with 11 bases between. CDR1 and CDR2 from the germline V gene are MNHEY and SVGAGI. The CDR3 consists of 15 residues.

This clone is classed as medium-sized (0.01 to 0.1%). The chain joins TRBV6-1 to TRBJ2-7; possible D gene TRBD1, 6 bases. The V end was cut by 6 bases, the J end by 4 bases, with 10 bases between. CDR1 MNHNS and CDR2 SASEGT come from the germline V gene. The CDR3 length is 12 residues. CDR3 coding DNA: TGTGCCAGCAGCGTACAGGGTTACGAGCAGTACTTC. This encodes CASSVQGYEQYF.

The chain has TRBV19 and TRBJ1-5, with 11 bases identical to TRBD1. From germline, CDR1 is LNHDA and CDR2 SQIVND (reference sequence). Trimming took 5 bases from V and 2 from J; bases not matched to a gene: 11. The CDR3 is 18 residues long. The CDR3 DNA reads TGTGCCAGTAGTGGGACAGGGGGTACTGACTACGGCAATCAGCCCCAGCATTTT. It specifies CASSGTGGTDYGNQPQHF. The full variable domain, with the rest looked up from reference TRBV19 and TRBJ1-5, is DGGITQSPKYLFRKEGQNVTLSCEQNLNHDAMYWYRQDPGQGLRLIYYSQIVNDFQKGDIAEGYSVSREKKESFPLTVTSAQKNPTAFYLCASSGTGGTDYGNQPQHFGDGTRLSIL.

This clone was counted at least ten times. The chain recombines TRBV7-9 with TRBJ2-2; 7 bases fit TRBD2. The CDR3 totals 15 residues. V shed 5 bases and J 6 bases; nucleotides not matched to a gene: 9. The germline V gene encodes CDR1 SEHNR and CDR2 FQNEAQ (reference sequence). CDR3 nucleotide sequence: TGTGCCAGCAGCCCAGTTGGTGCGGGGGCCGGGGAGCTGTTTTTT. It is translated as CASSPVGAGAGELFF.

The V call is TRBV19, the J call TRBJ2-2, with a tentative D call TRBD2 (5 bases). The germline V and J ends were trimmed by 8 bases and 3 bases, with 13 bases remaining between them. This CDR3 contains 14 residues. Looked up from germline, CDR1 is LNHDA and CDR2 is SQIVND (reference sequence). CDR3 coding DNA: TGTGCCAGTGCCCTAGCTGTGGACACCGGGGAGCTGTTTTTT. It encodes CASALAVDTGELFF. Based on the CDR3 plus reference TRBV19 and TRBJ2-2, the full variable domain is DGGITQSPKYLFRKEGQNVTLSCEQNLNHDAMYWYRQDPGQGLRLIYYSQIVNDFQKGDIAEGYSVSREKKESFPLTVTSAQKNPTAFYLCASALAVDTGELFFGEGSRLTVL.

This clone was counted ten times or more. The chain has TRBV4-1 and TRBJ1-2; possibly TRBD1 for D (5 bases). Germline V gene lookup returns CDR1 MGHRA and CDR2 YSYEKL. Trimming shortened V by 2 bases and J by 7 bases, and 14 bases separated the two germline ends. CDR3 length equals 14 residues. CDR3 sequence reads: CASSQSQGPVGYTF. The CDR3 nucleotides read TGCGCCAGCAGCCAATCGCAGGGACCGGTTGGCTACACCTTC.

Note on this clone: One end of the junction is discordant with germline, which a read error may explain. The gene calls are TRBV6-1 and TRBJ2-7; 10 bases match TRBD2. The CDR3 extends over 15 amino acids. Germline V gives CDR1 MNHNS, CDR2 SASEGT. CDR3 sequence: CVSRESSGRSYEQYF. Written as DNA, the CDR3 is TGTGTCAGCAGAGAATCTAGCGGGAGATCCTACGAGCAGTACTTC.

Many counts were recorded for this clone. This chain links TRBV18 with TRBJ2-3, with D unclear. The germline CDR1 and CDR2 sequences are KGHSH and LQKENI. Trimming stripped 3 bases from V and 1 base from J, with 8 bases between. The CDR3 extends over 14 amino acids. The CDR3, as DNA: TGTGCCAGCTCACCTCATCGGGGCACAGATACGCAGTATTTT. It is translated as CASSPHRGTDTQYF.

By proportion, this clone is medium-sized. The CDR3 DNA is TGTGCCAGCAGCGTTGGGACAGACACCTTACAAGAGACCCAGTACTTC. Residues: CASSVGTDTLQETQYF. The V and J genes are TRBV9 and TRBJ2-5; the match to TRBD1 covers 7 bases. The V gene's germline CDR1 is SGDLS and CDR2 YYNGEE. V lost 2 bases and J lost 2; bases outside the gene matches: 9. CDR3 length: 16 amino acids.

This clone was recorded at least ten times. The CDR3: CASSFGGGADTQYF. CDR3 nucleotides: TGTGCCAGCAGCTTCGGGGGCGGAGCAGATACGCAGTATTTT. This chain joins TRBV9 and TRBJ2-3; tentatively, D is TRBD1 or TRBD2 (6 bases each). V was cut by 4 bases and J by 4 bases, with 13 bases left in between. This CDR3 spans 14 amino acids. The germline V gene encodes CDR1 SGDLS and CDR2 YYNGEE.

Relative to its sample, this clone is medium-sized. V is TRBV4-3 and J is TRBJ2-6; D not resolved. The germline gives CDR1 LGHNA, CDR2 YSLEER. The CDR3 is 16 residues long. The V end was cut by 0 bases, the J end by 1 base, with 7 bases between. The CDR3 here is CASSQDGSSGANVLTF. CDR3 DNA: TGCGCCAGCAGCCAAGATGGGTCGTCTGGGGCCAACGTCCTGACTTTC.

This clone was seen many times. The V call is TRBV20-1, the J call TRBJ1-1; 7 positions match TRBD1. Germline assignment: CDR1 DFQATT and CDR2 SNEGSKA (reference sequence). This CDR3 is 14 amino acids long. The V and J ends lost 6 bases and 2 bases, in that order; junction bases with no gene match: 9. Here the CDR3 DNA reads TGCAGTGCCCTATACAGGGGCCTAAACACTGAAGCTTTCTTT. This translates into CSALYRGLNTEAFF.

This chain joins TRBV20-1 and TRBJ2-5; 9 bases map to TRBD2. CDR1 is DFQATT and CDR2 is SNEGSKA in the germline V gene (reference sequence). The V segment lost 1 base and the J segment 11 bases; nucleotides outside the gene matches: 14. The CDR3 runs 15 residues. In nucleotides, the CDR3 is TGCAGTGCTAGAGCTGCTAGCGGGATTCAAGATACTCAGTACTTC. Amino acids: CSARAASGIQDTQYF.

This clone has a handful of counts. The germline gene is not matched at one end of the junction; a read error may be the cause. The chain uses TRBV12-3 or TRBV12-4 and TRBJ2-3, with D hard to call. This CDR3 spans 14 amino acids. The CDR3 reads CVSMNPPPQDTQYF. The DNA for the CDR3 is TGTGTCAGCATGAATCCTCCCCCGCAAGATACGCAGTATTTT.

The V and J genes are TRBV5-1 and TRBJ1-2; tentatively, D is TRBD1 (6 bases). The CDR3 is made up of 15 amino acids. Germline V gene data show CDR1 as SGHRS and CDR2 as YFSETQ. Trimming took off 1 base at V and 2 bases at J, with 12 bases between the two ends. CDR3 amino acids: CASSLKAGANYGYTF. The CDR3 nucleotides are TGCGCCAGCAGCTTGAAAGCAGGGGCAAACTATGGCTACACCTTC.

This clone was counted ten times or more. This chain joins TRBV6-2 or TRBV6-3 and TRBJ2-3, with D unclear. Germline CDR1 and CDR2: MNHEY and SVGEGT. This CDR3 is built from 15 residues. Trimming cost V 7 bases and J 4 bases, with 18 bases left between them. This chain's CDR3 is CASKLQGLGPDTQYF. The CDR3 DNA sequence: TGTGCCAGCAAATTACAAGGTCTCGGACCAGATACGCAGTATTTT.

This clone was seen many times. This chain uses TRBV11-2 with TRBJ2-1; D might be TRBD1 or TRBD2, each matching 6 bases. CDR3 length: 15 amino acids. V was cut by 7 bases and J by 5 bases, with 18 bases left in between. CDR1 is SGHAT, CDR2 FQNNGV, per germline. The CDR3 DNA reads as TGTGCCAGCACCTATAGACGGGGGCCGAACAATGAGCAGTTCTTC. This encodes CASTYRRGPNNEQFF.

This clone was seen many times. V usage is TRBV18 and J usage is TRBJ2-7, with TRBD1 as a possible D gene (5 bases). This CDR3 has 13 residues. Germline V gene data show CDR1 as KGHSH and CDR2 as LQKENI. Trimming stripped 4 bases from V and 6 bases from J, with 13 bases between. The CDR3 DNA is TGTGCCAGCTCACAAGGGGCAGGACCCGAGCAGTACTTC. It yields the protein CASSQGAGPEQYF.

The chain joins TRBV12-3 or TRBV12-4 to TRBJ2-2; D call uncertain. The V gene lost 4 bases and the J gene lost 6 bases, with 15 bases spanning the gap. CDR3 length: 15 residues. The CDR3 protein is CASSWVGLSPGELFF. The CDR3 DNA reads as TGTGCCAGCAGTTGGGTCGGCCTTAGCCCCGGGGAGCTGTTTTTT.

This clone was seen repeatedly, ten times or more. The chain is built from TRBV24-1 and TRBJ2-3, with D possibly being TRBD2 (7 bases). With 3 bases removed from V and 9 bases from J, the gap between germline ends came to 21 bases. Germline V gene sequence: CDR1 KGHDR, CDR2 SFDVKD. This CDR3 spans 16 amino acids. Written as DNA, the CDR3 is TGTGCCACCAGTGATGTGAACGGGGGGCCTTGGGGAACGCAGTATTTT. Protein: CATSDVNGGPWGTQYF.